This TCR beta chain originates from a study of radiotherapy plus CTLA-4 blockade in lung cancer. As for the study in general: Disease control reached roughly 33%, with objective responses in over 15%.

On this clone: The antigen remains unidentified.

Participants had chemo-refractory metastatic non-small-cell lung cancer and were treated with focal radiation plus ipilimumab CTLA-4 blockade. Method: immunoSEQ multiplex PCR; TCRdb's copy keeps in-frame clones and lacks some. Of under 55,000 clones in the sample, roughly 80% were seen once. General study findings and limits: Radiotherapy was combined with ipilimumab, and tumor-derived TCR clones then expanded in blood.

The V gene's germline CDR1 is LGHNA and CDR2 YNFKEQ. V lost 1 base to trimming and J lost 3 bases, with 13 bases between them. CDR3 length: 15 amino acids. The receptor comes from a human donor with non-small cell lung cancer who had a partial response to radiotherapy plus ipilimumab. The chain combines TRBV4-2 with TRBJ2-7; D perhaps matches TRBD1 (5 bases). Here the sequenced sample was peripheral blood, taken from a patient treated with radiotherapy plus ipilimumab. In nucleotides, the CDR3 is TGTGCCAGCAGCCAAGGTGACAGTGGACGCTACGAGCAGTACTTC. This sequence encodes CASSQGDSGRYEQYF.